The 23 T cell receptor beta chains given below trace back to one sample, sequenced in a study of T cells in Graves' hyperthyroidism and ophthalmopathy (dated by TCRdb to about 2019). Library preparation employed multiplex PCR. The data were produced on an Illumina HiSeq 2000. The TCR beta CDR3 regions were amplified from RNA transcripts. The TCR CDR3 was subjected to a first round of RT-PCR using the HTBI primer set and the Qiagen OneStep RT-PCR kit. TCRdb took the public reads, trimmed them with fastp at Q25, ran MiXCR for clone calling and kept in-frame beta chains. A single entry per CDR3 protein holds the most common genes and DNA from its merged rows. This sample comprises nearly 750,000 distinct CDR3 sequences, about a third of them detected only once. The top ten constitute about a third of the sample. Sequencing used blood. These TCRs come from a woman in her thirties or forties with Graves' hyperthyroidism.

This clonotype was found a few times. J is TRBJ1-2 and V is TRBV20-1, with D possibly TRBD1 on 6 matching bases. CDR1 DFQATT and CDR2 SNEGSKA come from the germline V gene (reference sequence). The V and J ends lost 1 base and 5 bases respectively, with 14 bases between them. CDR3 size: 14 residues. Here the CDR3 reads CSARGWGPRYGYTF. As DNA, the CDR3 is TGCAGTGCTAGAGGGTGGGGGCCGAGATATGGCTACACCTTC.

The chain uses TRBV7-9 and TRBJ2-7, with 11 nucleotides matching TRBD2. The V segment lost 5 bases and the J segment 3 bases; nucleotides outside the gene matches: 6. Germline values: CDR1 SEHNR, CDR2 FQNEAQ (reference sequence). CDR3 size: 15 residues. Written as DNA, the CDR3 is TGTGCCAGCAGCACTACTAGCGGGGGCAACTACGAGCAGTACTTC. Translation gives CASSTTSGGNYEQYF.

A word on this clonotype: Just one base apart from a much larger clone, this may be a read error. J is TRBJ1-2 and V is TRBV19; D perhaps matches TRBD1 (6 bases). The germline V gene has CDR1 LNHDA and CDR2 SQIVND (reference sequence). CDR3 length: 12 amino acids. The CDR3 spells CVSRADSAGYTF. The CDR3 DNA reads as TGTGTCAGTAGGGCGGACAGCGCTGGCTACACCTTC.

This clonotype showed up just a few times. This chain joins TRBV12-3 or TRBV12-4 and TRBJ1-5; a possible D gene is TRBD1 (5 bases). Trimming stripped 7 bases from V and 3 bases from J, with 16 bases between. The CDR3 consists of 15 residues. The CDR3 DNA is TGTGCCAGCACCCTGGGGGGGGGTATCAATCAGCCCCAGCATTTT. Translation gives CASTLGGGINQPQHF.

At least ten counts were recorded for this clonotype. The chain uses TRBV7-9 and TRBJ1-5; D is perhaps TRBD1 (5 bases). CDR1 SEHNR and CDR2 FQNEAQ come from the germline V gene (reference sequence). V shed 1 base and J shed 2 bases, with 12 bases lying between them. The CDR3 is 16 amino acids. CDR3 sequence: CASSLGDGRRNQPQHF. The CDR3 region has the DNA TGTGCCAGCAGCTTAGGGGACGGGCGCCGCAATCAGCCCCAGCATTTT.

This clonotype was detected ten times or more. The chain recombines TRBV29-1 with TRBJ1-6, with 8 nucleotides matching TRBD1. The junction had 7 bases not matched to a gene; V was cut back by 8 bases and J by 7 bases. Per the germline V gene, CDR1 is SQVTM and CDR2 is ANQGSEA. This CDR3 has 13 amino acids. This CDR3 is CSTKTGANSPLHF. The CDR3 DNA sequence: TGCAGCACCAAGACAGGGGCGAATTCACCCCTCCACTTT.

The V and J genes are TRBV10-3 and TRBJ2-3, with TRBD2 identical over 8 bases. The germline V gene has CDR1 ENHRY and CDR2 SYGVKD. This CDR3 has 16 residues. J lost 3 bases, V lost 8 bases, and 13 bases had no gene match. The CDR3 reads CAILRGGLGGTDTQYF. The CDR3 nucleotides read TGTGCCATCCTCCGGGGGGGACTAGGAGGGACAGATACGCAGTATTTT.

The chain links TRBV7-3 to TRBJ2-7; 8 positions agree with TRBD1. V lost 5 bases to trimming and J lost 6 bases; unmatched junction nucleotides: 9. The germline V gene has CDR1 SGHTA and CDR2 FQGTGA. The CDR3 extends over 14 amino acids. This chain's CDR3 is CASSHRDRTPEQYF. For the CDR3, the DNA is TGTGCCAGCAGCCACCGGGACAGGACTCCCGAGCAGTACTTC.

The chain uses TRBV12-3 or TRBV12-4 and TRBJ2-2, with a tentative D call TRBD1 (6 bases). The CDR3 runs 15 residues. V lost 3 bases to trimming and J lost 3 bases, with 11 bases between them. CDR3 residues: CASSFAGADTGELFF. The CDR3, as DNA: TGTGCCAGCAGTTTTGCAGGGGCCGACACCGGGGAGCTGTTTTTT.

The J gene is TRBJ1-5, the V gene TRBV6-6; D might be TRBD1 (5 bases). Trimming stripped 5 bases from V and 14 bases from J, with 28 bases between. The CDR3 runs to 16 residues. Per the germline V gene, CDR1 is MNHNY and CDR2 is SVGAGI (reference sequence). CDR3 DNA: TGTGCCAGCAGTCACATAGGACGGGGGACTAGCGGATACGAGCATTTT. Translating it yields CASSHIGRGTSGYEHF.

There are many counts of this clonotype. V is TRBV15 and J is TRBJ1-4; 9 positions match TRBD1. Germline lookup yields CDR1 LNHNV and CDR2 YYDKDF (reference sequence). Trimming removed 3 bases from V and 6 bases from J; junction bases left unmatched: 5. This CDR3 region has 15 residues. CDR3 in amino acids: CATSSWTGEDEKLFF. The CDR3, as DNA: TGTGCCACCAGCAGTTGGACAGGGGAGGATGAAAAACTGTTTTTT.

This clonotype was seen only a few times. One end of the junction is discordant with germline, which a read error may explain. The rearrangement links TRBV5-1 to TRBJ2-7, with 14 bases aligning to TRBD2. CDR1 and CDR2 from the germline V gene are SGHRS and YFSETQ. The CDR3 extends over 17 amino acids. CDR3 bases: TGTGCCAGCAGCCGGGGACTAGCGGGGGCCCGCTCCTACGAGCAGTACTTC. Protein: CASSRGLAGARSYEQYF.

This chain uses TRBV6-5 with TRBJ2-7, with D uncertain. V was cut by 0 bases and J by 0 bases, with 12 bases left in between. This CDR3 has 16 residues. Germline loops: CDR1 MNHEY, CDR2 SVGAGI. CDR3 sequence (DNA): TGTGCCAGCAGTTACTCGGCAGGCACCTTCTCCTACGAGCAGTACTTC. Translated, it gives CASSYSAGTFSYEQYF.

The V and J genes are TRBV7-9 and TRBJ1-5; 9 bases are a match to TRBD1. The CDR3 loop spans 14 amino acids. J was trimmed by 11 bases and V by 5 bases; bases with no gene match: 10. The germline CDR1 and CDR2 sequences are SEHNR and FQNEAQ (reference sequence). This CDR3 is CASSHTGGRETQHF. In nucleotides, the CDR3 is TGTGCCAGCAGCCATACAGGGGGCAGAGAGACCCAGCATTTT.

This clonotype occurred a few times. This chain uses TRBV12-3 or TRBV12-4 with TRBJ2-5, with 8 bases fitting TRBD2. This CDR3 spans 15 amino acids. The V and J ends lost 5 bases and 3 bases, in that order; junction bases with no gene match: 8. This CDR3 reads CASSPSGRGEETQYF. The CDR3, as DNA: TGTGCCAGCAGTCCCTCGGGGCGGGGGGAAGAGACCCAGTACTTC.

CDR3 bases: TGCAGTGCTAGAGATCAGAAAGGCACAGATACGCAGTATTTT. It encodes CSARDQKGTDTQYF. J is TRBJ2-3 and V is TRBV20-1; D unresolved. CDR3 size: 14 residues. Trimming removed 0 bases at V and 1 base at J, with 8 bases between. Germline CDR1 and CDR2: DFQATT and SNEGSKA (reference sequence).

This chain links TRBV14 with TRBJ1-2; D may be TRBD1 (6 bases). The germline V and J ends were trimmed by 6 bases and 8 bases, with 19 bases remaining between them. CDR1 is SGHDN and CDR2 is FVKESK in the germline V gene. CDR3 length equals 14 residues. The CDR3 nucleotides are TGTGCCAGCAGTCGGACCGGGACACCCGGAGGCTACACCTTC. Its protein is CASSRTGTPGGYTF.

This chain connects TRBV7-9 to TRBJ1-2; D is perhaps TRBD1 (6 bases). V was cut by 3 bases and J by 6 bases, with 11 bases left in between. This CDR3 comprises 13 residues. The germline gives CDR1 SEHNR, CDR2 FQNEAQ (reference sequence). The CDR3 spells CASSLGAADGYTF. CDR3 coding DNA: TGTGCCAGCAGCTTGGGGGCGGCGGATGGCTACACCTTC.

This clonotype came up a few times. V is TRBV27 and J is TRBJ1-1; 9 bases map to TRBD1. Per germline, CDR1 MNHEY and CDR2 SMNVEV (reference sequence). CDR3 length: 12 residues. V gave up 10 bases and J gave up 7 bases; unmatched junction bases: 7. CDR3 bases: TGTGCCACCAGCACAGGGGGCGTTGAAGCTTTCTTT. Translation: CATSTGGVEAFF.

This sequence joins TRBV29-1 and TRBJ1-2, with 9 nucleotides matching TRBD1. The V segment lost 3 bases and the J segment 8 bases; nucleotides outside the gene matches: 10. This CDR3 has 14 residues. CDR1 is SQVTM and CDR2 is ANQGSEA in the germline V gene. Here the CDR3 reads CSVDDPDRGLGYTF. The CDR3 DNA reads TGCAGCGTTGATGACCCGGACAGGGGTTTGGGCTACACCTTC.

The V gene is TRBV10-3, the J gene TRBJ2-2; D gene unclear. The V end was cut by 4 bases, the J end by 7 bases, with 13 bases between. The CDR3 spans 14 residues. From germline, CDR1 is ENHRY and CDR2 SYGVKD. DNA of the CDR3: TGTGCCATCAGTGTAATAGGGCGCGACGGGGAGCTGTTTTTT. It translates to CAISVIGRDGELFF.

At least ten counts were recorded for this clonotype. The junction and the germline gene differ at one end; a read error may be behind it. V usage is TRBV7-9 and J usage is TRBJ1-4; 9 bases are a match to TRBD1. This CDR3 is 14 amino acids long. The germline V gene encodes CDR1 SEHNR and CDR2 FQNEAQ (reference sequence). The CDR3 DNA reads TGTGCTAGCAGCCCACAGGGGGCAGGAGAAAAACTGTTTTTT. Its translation: CASSPQGAGEKLFF.

In DNA, the CDR3 is TGTGCCAGCAGAGATCCGACAGGGGAAAACACCATATATTTT. The encoded protein is CASRDPTGENTIYF. The gene calls are TRBV25-1 and TRBJ1-3; TRBD1 matches 8 bases. The V and J ends lost 6 bases and 6 bases, in that order; junction bases with no gene match: 7. The CDR3 length is 14 residues. CDR1 MGHDK and CDR2 SYGVNS come from the germline V gene.